These 17 T cell receptor beta chains originate from one sample sequenced in a study of cytomegalovirus exposure and HLA in healthy donors. PCR amplification relied on 60 Vbeta primers (plus 13 Jbeta primers). Clones were sequenced by immunoSEQ multiplex PCR, and TCRdb holds only the in-frame ones, with some missing. The sample holds about 62,000 clones, approximately 75% seen once. The sequenced sample consisted of PBMCs. The origin of the receptors is a woman in her thirties in good health and CMV-seronegative.

The chain recombines TRBV19 with TRBJ1-4, with D maybe TRBD1 (5 bases). CDR3 size: 15 residues. V was shortened by 8 bases and J by 8 bases, with 21 bases between the two germline ends. From germline, CDR1 is LNHDA and CDR2 SQIVND (reference sequence). In DNA form, the CDR3 reads TGTGCCAGTCTACTCCCTAGTGACAGCGACGAAAAACTGTTTTTT. As protein: CASLLPSDSDEKLFF.

This rearrangement joins TRBV27 to TRBJ2-3; 10 bases are shared with TRBD2. Germline CDR1 and CDR2: MNHEY and SMNVEV (reference sequence). V lost 5 bases, J lost 1 base, and 6 bases stayed unmatched. CDR3 length: 16 residues. The CDR3 DNA reads as TGTGCCAGCAGTCTCCTAGCGGGAGATGGCACAGATACGCAGTATTTT. Encoded protein: CASSLLAGDGTDTQYF.

V gene TRBV27 combines with J gene TRBJ2-1; 9 bases are shared with TRBD1. The germline gives CDR1 MNHEY, CDR2 SMNVEV (reference sequence). The trim removed 7 bases at V and 7 bases at J, leaving 8 bases unmatched. This CDR3 is built from 14 residues. DNA of the CDR3: TGTGCCAGCACTAGTGGGACAGGGTGGAATGAGCAGTTCTTC. It is translated as CASTSGTGWNEQFF.

The gene calls are TRBV4-1 and TRBJ2-7, with TRBD2 identical over 15 bases. The CDR3 extends over 19 amino acids. Germline loops: CDR1 MGHRA, CDR2 YSYEKL. After removal of 6 bases from V and 2 bases from J, the junction contained 14 bases not matched to a gene. CDR3 DNA: TGCGCCAGCAGTCCAATCCTCGGACTAGCGGGAGGGCGGGCCTACGAGCAGTACGTC. Its protein product is CASSPILGLAGGRAYEQYV.

The rearrangement uses TRBV27 and TRBJ1-4; D uncertain. Germline V gene lookup returns CDR1 MNHEY and CDR2 SMNVEV (reference sequence). The CDR3 totals 15 residues. Deletions cut 5 bases from V and 0 bases from J, with 10 bases between. The CDR3 protein is CASSPYRTTNEKLFF. The DNA of the CDR3 is TGTGCCAGCAGTCCGTACAGAACAACTAATGAAAAACTGTTTTTT.

V usage is TRBV19 and J usage is TRBJ2-3; D is perhaps TRBD2 (6 bases). The germline V gene has CDR1 LNHDA and CDR2 SQIVND (reference sequence). This CDR3 region has 15 residues. Trimming shortened V by 2 bases and J by 4 bases, and 13 bases separated the two germline ends. The CDR3 region has the DNA TGTGCCAGTAGTATAACGGGCGGGATCGCAGATACGCAGTATTTT. It translates to CASSITGGIADTQYF.

This clone occurred a few times. The rearrangement uses TRBV29-1 and TRBJ2-2; possible D gene TRBD1, 6 bases. The length of the CDR3 is 15 residues. The germline V gene has CDR1 SQVTM and CDR2 ANQGSEA. The ends were cut back, 1 base at V and 7 bases at J, with 16 bases in the middle. CDR3 sequence (DNA): TGCAGCGTTGAAGGTTGGGGGCGCGGTGGCGGGGAGCTGTTTTTT. Translating it yields CSVEGWGRGGGELFF.

The chain couples TRBV5-1 to TRBJ2-5, with 7 bases lining up with TRBD1. Germline V gives CDR1 SGHRS, CDR2 YFSETQ. The length of the CDR3 is 14 residues. With V trimmed by 4 bases and J by 2 bases, 5 bases remained unmatched. CDR3 bases: TGCGCCAGCAGCCTACGGACAGGTCAAGAGACCCAGTACTTC. Translated: CASSLRTGQETQYF.

In its sample, this clone was seen a few times. The chain joins TRBV5-1 to TRBJ2-5; no clear D. The CDR3 totals 12 residues. Germline values: CDR1 SGHRS, CDR2 YFSETQ. Trimming stripped 1 base from V and 5 bases from J, with 6 bases between. The CDR3 DNA reads TGCGCCAGCAGCTTGTCTAGGGAGACCCAGTACTTC. Protein: CASSLSRETQYF.

This clone was recorded a few times. CDR3 region: CASSPSGGSYEQYV. CDR3 nucleotide sequence: TGTGCCAGCAGCCCGAGCGGGGGTTCCTACGAGCAGTACGTC. V usage is TRBV7-2 and J usage is TRBJ2-7; 8 bases agree with TRBD2. Trimming cost V 5 bases and J 1 base; bases outside gene matches: 4. The CDR3 loop spans 14 amino acids. Germline V gene sequence: CDR1 SGHTA, CDR2 FQGNSA.

This clone appeared a single time. J is TRBJ2-7 and V is TRBV30; 12 bases line up with TRBD2. Per germline, CDR1 GTSNPN and CDR2 SVGIG (reference sequence). This CDR3 is built from 19 residues. Unmatched junction bases numbered 15, after V lost 3 bases and J lost 0 bases. Here the CDR3 DNA reads TGTGCCTGGAGGCCCCGGGGATTGGGACTAGCGGGTAGCTCCTACGAGCAGTACTTC. It encodes CAWRPRGLGLAGSSYEQYF.

This clone was seen a single time. The rearrangement links TRBV14 to TRBJ2-7; no firm D call. The V and J ends lost 1 base and 3 bases respectively, with 4 bases between them. CDR3 length: 12 residues. Germline V gives CDR1 SGHDN, CDR2 FVKESK. The CDR3 sequence: CASSQVHYEQYF. As DNA, the CDR3 is TGTGCCAGCAGCCAAGTTCACTACGAGCAGTACTTC. The entire variable domain, with the rest obtained from reference TRBV14 and TRBJ2-7, is as follows: EAGVTQFPSHSVIEKGQTVTLRCDPISGHDNLYWYRRVMGKEIKFLLHFVKESKQDESGMPNNRFLAERTGGTYSTLKVQPAELEDSGVYFCASSQVHYEQYFGPGTRLTVT.

The chain recombines TRBV7-9 with TRBJ1-5, with a tentative D call TRBD1 (5 bases). The CDR3 has 14 amino acids. Per the germline V gene, CDR1 is SEHNR and CDR2 is FQNEAQ (reference sequence). The germline V and J ends were trimmed by 4 bases and 3 bases, with 10 bases remaining between them. CDR3 region: CASSSTDDNQPQHF. In DNA, the CDR3 is TGTGCCAGCAGCTCGACAGATGACAATCAGCCCCAGCATTTT. The full variable domain, in which reference TRBV7-9 and TRBJ1-5 provide the parts outside the CDR3, is DTGVSQNPRHKITKRGQNVTFRCDPISEHNRLYWYRQTLGQGPEFLTYFQNEAQLEKSRLLSDRFSAERPKGSFSTLEIQRTEQGDSAMYLCASSSTDDNQPQHFGDGTRLSIL.

In this sample, this clone turned up a few times. The rearrangement uses TRBV27 and TRBJ2-7; tentatively, D is TRBD1 (5 bases). Trimming shortened V by 3 bases and J by 6 bases, and 9 bases separated the two germline ends. This CDR3 is 12 amino acids long. CDR1 is MNHEY and CDR2 is SMNVEV in the germline V gene (reference sequence). CDR3 in amino acids: CASSFPGLEQYF. The DNA for the CDR3 is TGTGCCAGCAGTTTCCCAGGGCTCGAGCAGTACTTC.

This chain joins TRBV30 and TRBJ1-2; D ambiguous. V was pared by 1 base and J by 5 bases, with 8 bases between. The CDR3 is 12 residues long. Germline CDR1 GTSNPN, CDR2 SVGIG (reference sequence). The CDR3: CAWSGALYGYTF. DNA of the CDR3: TGTGCCTGGAGTGGGGCCTTGTATGGCTACACCTTC.

The chain is built from TRBV6-5 and TRBJ2-2; D gene ambiguous. Germline V lookup: CDR1 MNHEY, CDR2 SVGAGI. V lost 2 bases, J lost 0 bases, and 7 bases lay in between. The CDR3 spans 15 residues. The CDR3 region has the DNA TGTGCCAGCAGTTACGACAACCCGAACACCGGGGAGCTGTTTTTT. It codes for CASSYDNPNTGELFF.

The rearrangement links TRBV2 to TRBJ2-7; no clear D gene. The CDR3 consists of 15 residues. V was cut by 4 bases and J by 0 bases, with 13 bases left in between. Germline assignment: CDR1 SNHLY and CDR2 FYNNEI. DNA of the CDR3: TGTGCCAGCAGTGCCACTTACGAAAGCTCCTACGAGCAGTACTTC. Its translation is CASSATYESSYEQYF.